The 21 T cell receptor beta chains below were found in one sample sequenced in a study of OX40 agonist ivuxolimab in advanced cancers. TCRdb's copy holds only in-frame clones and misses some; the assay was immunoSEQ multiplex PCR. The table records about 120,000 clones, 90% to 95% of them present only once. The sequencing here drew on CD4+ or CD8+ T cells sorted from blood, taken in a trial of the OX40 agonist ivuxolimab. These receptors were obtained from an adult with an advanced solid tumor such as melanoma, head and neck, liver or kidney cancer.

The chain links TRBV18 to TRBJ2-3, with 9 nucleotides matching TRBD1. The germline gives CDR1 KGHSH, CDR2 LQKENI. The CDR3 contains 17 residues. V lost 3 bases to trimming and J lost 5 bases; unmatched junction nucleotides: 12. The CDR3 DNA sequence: TGTGCCAGCTCACCGAAACTCGGGACAGGGCTGCAAGATACGCAGTATTTT. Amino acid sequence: CASSPKLGTGLQDTQYF.

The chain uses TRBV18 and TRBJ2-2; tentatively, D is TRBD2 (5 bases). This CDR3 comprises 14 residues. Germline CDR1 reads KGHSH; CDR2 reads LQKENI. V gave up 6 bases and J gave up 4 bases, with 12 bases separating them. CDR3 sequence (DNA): TGTGCCAGCTCCCGAGGGAAGTCCACCGGGGAGCTGTTTTTT. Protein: CASSRGKSTGELFF.

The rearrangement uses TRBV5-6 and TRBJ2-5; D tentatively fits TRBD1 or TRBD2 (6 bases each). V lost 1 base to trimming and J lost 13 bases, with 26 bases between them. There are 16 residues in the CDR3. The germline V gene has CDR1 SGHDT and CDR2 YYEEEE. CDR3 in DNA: TGTGCCAGCAGCTTGAGGGGGGTCGGTCGTAGCACCCATCTGTACTTC. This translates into CASSLRGVGRSTHLYF.

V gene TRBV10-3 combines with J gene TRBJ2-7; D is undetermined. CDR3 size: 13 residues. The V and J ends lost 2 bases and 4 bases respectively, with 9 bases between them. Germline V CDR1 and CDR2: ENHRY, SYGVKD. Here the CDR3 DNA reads TGTGCCATCAGTGAGGCCGCTAGTTACGAGCAGTACTTC. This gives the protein CAISEAASYEQYF.

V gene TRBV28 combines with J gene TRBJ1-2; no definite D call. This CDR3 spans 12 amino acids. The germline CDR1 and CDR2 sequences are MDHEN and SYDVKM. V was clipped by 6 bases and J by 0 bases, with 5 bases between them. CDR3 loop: CASSPPNYGYTF. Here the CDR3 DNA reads TGTGCCAGCAGCCCACCTAACTATGGCTACACCTTC.

CDR3 DNA sequence: TGTGCCAGCAGTGAAGCCTCTCCCCGGGGGCGTCAGGGGTCCGGGGAGCTGTTTTTT. This gives the protein CASSEASPRGRQGSGELFF. J is TRBJ2-2 and V is TRBV6-1; the D call may be TRBD1 or TRBD2 (6 bases each). The germline V and J ends were trimmed by 0 bases and 6 bases, with 23 bases remaining between them. Per the germline V gene, CDR1 is MNHNS and CDR2 is SASEGT. The CDR3 sequence is 19 residues long.

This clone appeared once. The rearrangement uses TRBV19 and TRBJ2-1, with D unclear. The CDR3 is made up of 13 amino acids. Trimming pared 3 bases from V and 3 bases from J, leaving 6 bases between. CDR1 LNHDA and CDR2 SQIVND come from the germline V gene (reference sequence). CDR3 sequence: CASSIFSYNEQFF. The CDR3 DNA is TGTGCCAGTAGTATCTTCAGCTACAATGAGCAGTTCTTC.

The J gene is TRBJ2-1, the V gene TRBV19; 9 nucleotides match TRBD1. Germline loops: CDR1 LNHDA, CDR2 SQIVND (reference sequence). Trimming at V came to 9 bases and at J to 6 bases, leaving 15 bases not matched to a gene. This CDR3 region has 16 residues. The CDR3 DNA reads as TGTGCCAGCAAAAGTCCCGGGACAGGGAAAACCAATGAGCAGTTCTTC. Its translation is CASKSPGTGKTNEQFF.

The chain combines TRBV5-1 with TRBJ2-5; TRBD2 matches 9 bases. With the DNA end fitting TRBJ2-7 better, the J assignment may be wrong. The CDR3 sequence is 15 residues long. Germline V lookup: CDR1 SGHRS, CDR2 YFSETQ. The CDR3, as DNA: TGCGCCAGCAGCTTGGTAGCGGGAGTTAGCTACGAGCAGTACTTC. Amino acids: CASSLVAGVSYEQYF.

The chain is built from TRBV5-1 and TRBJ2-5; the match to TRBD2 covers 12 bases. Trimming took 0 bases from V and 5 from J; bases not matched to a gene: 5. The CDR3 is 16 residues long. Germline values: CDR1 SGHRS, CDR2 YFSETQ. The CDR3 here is CASSLASGRVRETQYF. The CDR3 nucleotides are TGCGCCAGCAGCTTGGCTAGCGGGAGGGTCCGGGAGACCCAGTACTTC.

For the CDR3, the DNA is TGTGCCAGCAGCTTAGCGTTGCCTGGAAAGGGGCAGTACTTC. Its translation: CASSLALPGKGQYF. The rearrangement uses TRBV7-2 and TRBJ2-7, with unresolved D. Trimming pared 0 bases from V and 9 bases from J, leaving 15 bases between. From germline, CDR1 is SGHTA and CDR2 FQGNSA. The CDR3 has 14 residues.

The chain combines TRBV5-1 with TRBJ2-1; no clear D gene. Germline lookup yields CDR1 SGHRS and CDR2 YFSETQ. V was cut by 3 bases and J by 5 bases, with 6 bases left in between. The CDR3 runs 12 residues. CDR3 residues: CASSYPHNEQFF. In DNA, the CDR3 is TGCGCCAGCAGCTACCCCCACAATGAGCAGTTCTTC.

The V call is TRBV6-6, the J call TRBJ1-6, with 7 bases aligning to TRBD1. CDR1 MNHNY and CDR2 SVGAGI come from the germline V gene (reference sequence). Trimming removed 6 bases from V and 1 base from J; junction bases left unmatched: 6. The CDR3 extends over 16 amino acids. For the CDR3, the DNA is TGTGCCAGCAGGCGAGAGGGGGCTTCCTATAATTCACCCCTCCACTTT. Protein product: CASRREGASYNSPLHF.

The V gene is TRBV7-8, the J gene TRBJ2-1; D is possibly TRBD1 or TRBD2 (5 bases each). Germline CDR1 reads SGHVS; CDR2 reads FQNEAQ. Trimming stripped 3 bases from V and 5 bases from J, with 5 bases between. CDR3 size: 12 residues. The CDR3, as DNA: TGTGCCAGCAGCTTGGGGGACAATGAGCAGTTCTTC. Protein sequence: CASSLGDNEQFF.

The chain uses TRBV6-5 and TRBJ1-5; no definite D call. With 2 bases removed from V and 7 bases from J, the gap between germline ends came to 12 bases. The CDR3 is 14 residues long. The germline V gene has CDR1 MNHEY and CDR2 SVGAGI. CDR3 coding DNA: TGTGCCAGCAGTTACAACATAAATAGCCAGCCCCAGCATTTT. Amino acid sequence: CASSYNINSQPQHF.

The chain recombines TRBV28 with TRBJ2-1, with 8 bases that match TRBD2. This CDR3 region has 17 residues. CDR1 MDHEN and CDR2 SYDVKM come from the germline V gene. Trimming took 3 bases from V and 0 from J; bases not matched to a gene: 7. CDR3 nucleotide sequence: TGTGCCAGCAGTTTGGTTTGGCTAGCGGGCTCCTACAATGAGCAGTTCTTC. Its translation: CASSLVWLAGSYNEQFF.

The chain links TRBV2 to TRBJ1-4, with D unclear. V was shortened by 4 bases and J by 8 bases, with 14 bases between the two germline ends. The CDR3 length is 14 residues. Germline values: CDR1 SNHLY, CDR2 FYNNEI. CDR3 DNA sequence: TGTGCCAGCAGTGTTCCTGCCTCGAGAGAAAAACTGTTTTTT. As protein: CASSVPASREKLFF.

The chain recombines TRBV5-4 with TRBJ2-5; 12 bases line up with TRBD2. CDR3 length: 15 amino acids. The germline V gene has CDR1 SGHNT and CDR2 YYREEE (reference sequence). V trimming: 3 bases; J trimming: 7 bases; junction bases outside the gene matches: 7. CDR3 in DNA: TGTGCCAGCAGCTATGGACTAGCGGGGTCGGGGACCCAGTACTTC. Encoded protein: CASSYGLAGSGTQYF.

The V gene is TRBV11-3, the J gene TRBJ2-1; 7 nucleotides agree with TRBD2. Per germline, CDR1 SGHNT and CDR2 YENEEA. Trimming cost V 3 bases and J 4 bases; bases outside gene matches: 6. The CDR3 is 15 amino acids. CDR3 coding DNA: TGTGCCAGCAGCTTCGAGGGACTACCTTACAATGAGCAGTTCTTC. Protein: CASSFEGLPYNEQFF.

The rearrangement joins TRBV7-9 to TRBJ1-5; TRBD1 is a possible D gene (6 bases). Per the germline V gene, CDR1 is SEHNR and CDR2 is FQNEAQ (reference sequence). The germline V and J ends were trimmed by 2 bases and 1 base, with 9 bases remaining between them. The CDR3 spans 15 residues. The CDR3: CASSLSGDSNQPQHF. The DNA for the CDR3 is TGTGCCAGCAGCTTATCAGGGGACAGCAATCAGCCCCAGCATTTT.

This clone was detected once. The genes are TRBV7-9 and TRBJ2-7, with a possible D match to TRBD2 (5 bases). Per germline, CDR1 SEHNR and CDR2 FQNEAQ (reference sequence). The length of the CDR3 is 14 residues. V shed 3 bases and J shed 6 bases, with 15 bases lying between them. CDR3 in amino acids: CASSLSGGEAEQYF. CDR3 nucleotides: TGTGCCAGCAGCTTGTCCGGAGGTGAGGCCGAGCAGTACTTC.